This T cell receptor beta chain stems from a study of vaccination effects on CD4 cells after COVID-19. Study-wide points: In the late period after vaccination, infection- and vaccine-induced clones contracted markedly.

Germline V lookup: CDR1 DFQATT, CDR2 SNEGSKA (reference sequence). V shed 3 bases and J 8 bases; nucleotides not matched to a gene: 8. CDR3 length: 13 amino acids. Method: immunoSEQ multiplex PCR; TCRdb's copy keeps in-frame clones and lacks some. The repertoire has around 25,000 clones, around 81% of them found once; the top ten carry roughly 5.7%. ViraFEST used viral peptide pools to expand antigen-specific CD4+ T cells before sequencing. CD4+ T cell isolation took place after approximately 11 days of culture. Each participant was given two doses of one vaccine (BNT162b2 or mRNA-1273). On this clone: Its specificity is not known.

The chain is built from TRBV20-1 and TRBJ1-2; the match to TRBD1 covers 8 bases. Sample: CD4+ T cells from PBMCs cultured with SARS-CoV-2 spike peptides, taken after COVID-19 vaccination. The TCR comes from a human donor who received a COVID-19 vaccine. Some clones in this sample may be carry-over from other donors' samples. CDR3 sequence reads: CSASGTGGAGYTF. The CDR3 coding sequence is TGCAGTGCTAGTGGGACAGGAGGTGCGGGCTACACCTTC.